This T cell receptor beta chain was captured in a study of blood T cell repertoires in COVID-19. The overall study: Material from acute and convalescent COVID-19 was sourced from the United States, Italy and Spain. PBMCs, B-cell-depleted T cells, or T cells provided the cDNA or gDNA that made up the material.

CDR3 length: 13 residues. Trimming cost V 2 bases and J 12 bases; bases outside gene matches: 11. The germline V gene has CDR1 GTSNPN and CDR2 SVGIG (reference sequence). Per the original data handling: Nucleated cell counts were estimated from reference gene primer amplification. TCRdb keeps only in-frame clones here, not all; method: immunoSEQ multiplex PCR. The DNA was the basis for D and trimming; V, J and clone size are from that table. The sample has 100,000 to 150,000 clones; around four fifths are singletons. Sequenced material: peripheral blood. The receptor's source is a human donor in a cohort sampled during active COVID-19. The chain links TRBV30 to TRBJ1-2; 8 positions match TRBD1. Here the CDR3 DNA reads TGTGCCTGGAGTCCGACAGGGGCGGAGGCCCACACCTTC. The encoded protein is CAWSPTGAEAHTF.